This entry is about one T cell receptor beta chain. No antigen is known for it. This sample stems from a study of regulatory T cells in long-lasting Graves disease. Across the study: More than 5 years of antithyroid drugs with positive TSH receptor antibodies defined persistent Graves' disease.

Study-wide results and caveats: TRBV28, TRBJ1-2 and TRBJ2-5 emerged as the favored segments in persistent disease. Patients with persistent Graves' had lower TCR diversity than newly diagnosed patients. Newly diagnosed patients shared more than 750 public clonotypes; persistent patients shared 2,500 to 3,000.

This CDR3 spans 15 amino acids. Germline CDR1 and CDR2: SNHLY and FYNNEI. Unmatched junction bases numbered 5, after V lost 2 bases and J lost 5 bases. CDR3 regions were amplified by Arm-PCR using iRepertoire HTBI primers to build TCR beta libraries. One entry per CDR3 protein results from TCRdb running MiXCR on the multiplex PCR reads. The sample contains 650,000 to 850,000 distinct CDR3 sequences, around 30% of which appear only once. The time point is: persistent/refractory GD, antithyroid drugs over 5 years with positive TRAb. PBMC-extracted RNA yielded the TCR library. The source of this sequence is a female donor with Graves disease. Sequencing used peripheral blood mononuclear cells (PBMCs), obtained when the disease was refractory, from a patient treated with antithyroid drugs. This chain connects TRBV2 to TRBJ2-7, with 11 bases aligning to TRBD2. CDR3 nucleotide sequence: TGTGCCAGCAGTGAATTAGCGGGAGGGCCCCACGAGCAGTACTTC. Translated: CASSELAGGPHEQYF.